This TCR beta chain was captured by sequencing in a study of beta chain features in type 1 diabetes. The CDR3 spans 17 residues. The junction had 11 bases not matched to a gene; V was cut back by 3 bases and J by 2 bases. The germline V gene encodes CDR1 SGHTA and CDR2 FQGNSA. This clone was observed a handful of times. Expressed TCRB transcripts were sequenced after all isolated RNA was converted to cDNA. Only in-frame clones appear in the TCRdb table, and some are missing; sequencing was by immunoSEQ multiplex PCR. The sample records 240,000 or so clones, 27% being singletons. The chain carries TRBV7-2 and TRBJ2-3; TRBD2 aligns across 7 bases. This clonotype was sampled from a man aged 25-45 years in good health. Specimen: central memory CD4+ T cells from blood. CDR3 nucleotide sequence: TGTGCCAGCAGCTTCGCCGGGGCTAGCGGCATCACAGATACGCAGTATTTT. It codes for CASSFAGASGITDTQYF. Supplemented by reference TRBV7-2 and TRBJ2-3, the full variable domain reads GAGVSQSPSNKVTEKGKDVELRCDPISGHTALYWYRQSLGQGLEFLIYFQGNSAPDKSGLPSDRFSAERTGGSVSTLTIQRTQQEDSAVYLCASSFAGASGITDTQYFGPGTRLTVL.